This T cell receptor (beta chain) came from a study of radiation and T cells in renal cell carcinoma. Study results and caveats: Top tumor clonotypes rose in blood 2 weeks post-radiation, then contracted. Without pretreatment biopsies, baseline tumor clonotype presence was undetermined.

Here immunoSEQ multiplex PCR was the method, and the copy in TCRdb shows in-frame clones only, minus some. The sample contains roughly 86,000 clones, 70% to 90% of which appear only once. Specified time point: blood 4 weeks post-SBRT, at nephrectomy. Treatment meaning: 15 Gy SBRT to primary tumor, nephrectomy 4 weeks later. As regards this clone: Its antigen remains unidentified.

The CDR3 spans 15 residues. The germline gives CDR1 MNHNS, CDR2 SASEGT. Trimming removed 3 bases at V and 0 bases at J, with 9 bases between. The sample was blood, taken from a patient whose treatment included radiotherapy and nephrectomy. V and J are TRBV6-1 and TRBJ1-3; no firm D call. The sequence was collected from a man aged 50-59 years with renal cell carcinoma. CDR3 amino acids: CASSEMGISGNTIYF. The DNA for the CDR3 is TGTGCCAGCAGTGAGATGGGAATCTCTGGAAACACCATATATTTT.